This TCR beta chain emerged from a study of T-cell reconstitution after alpha-beta-depleted transplantation in children. Germline CDR1 reads DFQATT; CDR2 reads SNEGSKA (reference sequence). The CDR3 covers 12 residues. V lost 1 base and J 9 bases, leaving 12 bases between the germline ends. This clonotype was observed at least ten times. Its matching antigen is unknown. For TCRbeta, the library was prepared with unique molecular identifiers. TCRdb redid the calling of the PCR reads with MiXCR, one entry per CDR3 protein. The sample lists approximately 150,000 distinct CDR3 sequences, around 8.8% occurring once. The study's findings and limits: Most T-cell counts and diversity one year after the transplant came from T cells that were newly produced.

The sample here was PBMCs, mostly from graft donor cells, taken 180 days after TCRalphabeta/CD19-depleted stem cell transplant. The chain uses TRBV20-1 and TRBJ2-5; D ambiguous. The origin of this receptor is a female patient aged 2-9 years who had a stem cell transplant for congenital amegakaryocytic thrombocytopenia, so the T cells may come from the graft donor. The CDR3 sequence is CSARGPSRAQYF. Written as DNA, the CDR3 is TGCAGTGCTAGAGGCCCCTCAAGGGCCCAGTACTTC.